This TCR beta chain was captured by sequencing in a study of CD8 T cells in ankylosing spondylitis. Study conclusions and caveats: Made up of fewer than ten highly homologous variants, a TCR beta motif appeared characteristic of ankylosing spondylitis blood.

TCRdb reprocessed the 5' RACE reads with MiXCR, giving one entry per CDR3 protein. The table lists some 130,000 distinct CDR3 sequences, 7% to 8% of them singletons, with over 10% in the top ten. The length of the CDR3 is 15 residues. Losses at the gene ends were 6 bases for V and 3 bases for J; bases not matched to a gene: 6. At least ten counts were recorded for this clonotype. What it binds is unknown. Sequencing was done on a sample of blood, either unsorted or a sorted T cell fraction (not recorded which). The receptor comes from a female donor with ankylosing spondylitis or in good health (not recorded which). This chain uses TRBV12-3 or TRBV12-4 with TRBJ2-1; 9 nucleotides agree with TRBD1. Here the CDR3 DNA reads TGTGCCAGCAGCCGGACAGGGGACTACTACAATGAGCAGTTCTTC. The encoded protein is CASSRTGDYYNEQFF.